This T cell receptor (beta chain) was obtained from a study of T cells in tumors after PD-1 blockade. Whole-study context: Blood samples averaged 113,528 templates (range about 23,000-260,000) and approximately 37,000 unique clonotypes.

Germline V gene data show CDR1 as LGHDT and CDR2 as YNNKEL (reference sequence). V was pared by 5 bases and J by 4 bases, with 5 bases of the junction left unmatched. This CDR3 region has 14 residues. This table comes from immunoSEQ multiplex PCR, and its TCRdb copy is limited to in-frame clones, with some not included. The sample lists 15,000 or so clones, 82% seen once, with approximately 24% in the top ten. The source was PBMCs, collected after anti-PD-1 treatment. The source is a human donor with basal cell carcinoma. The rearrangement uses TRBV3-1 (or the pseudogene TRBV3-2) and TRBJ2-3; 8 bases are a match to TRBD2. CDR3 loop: CASSSRRGADTQYF. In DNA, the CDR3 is TGTGCCAGCAGCTCCAGGCGGGGGGCAGATACGCAGTATTTT.